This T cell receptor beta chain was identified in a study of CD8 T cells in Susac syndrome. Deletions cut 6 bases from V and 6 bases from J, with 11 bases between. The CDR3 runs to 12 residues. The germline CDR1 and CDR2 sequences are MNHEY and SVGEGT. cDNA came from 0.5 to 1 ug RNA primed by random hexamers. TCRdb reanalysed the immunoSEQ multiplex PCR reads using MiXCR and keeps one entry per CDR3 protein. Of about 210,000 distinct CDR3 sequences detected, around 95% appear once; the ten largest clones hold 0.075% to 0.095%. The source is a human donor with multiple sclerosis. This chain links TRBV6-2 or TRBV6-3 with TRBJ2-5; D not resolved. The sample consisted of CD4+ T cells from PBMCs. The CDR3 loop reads CASRTTGQTQYF. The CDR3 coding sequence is TGTGCCAGCAGGACCACCGGCCAGACCCAGTACTTC.